The 5 T cell receptor beta chains listed next were all sequenced from one sample in a study of cytomegalovirus exposure and HLA in healthy donors. PCR involved 60 Vbeta and 13 Jbeta primers. Profiled with immunoSEQ multiplex PCR; TCRdb holds only in-frame clones, not every one. The sample has 140,000 or so clones, about two thirds seen once. Sequenced material: PBMCs. These receptor sequences come from a man aged 35 to 55 in good health and CMV-seronegative.

CDR3 bases: TGCAGCGTTGAAATACAGACAGGATTTGCCGGGGAGCTGTTTTTT. It specifies CSVEIQTGFAGELFF. V is TRBV29-1 and J is TRBJ2-2, with D possibly TRBD1 on 6 matching bases. The CDR3 runs to 15 residues. Trimming left V 2 bases short and J 6 bases short, with 16 bases between. Germline CDR1 is SQVTM and CDR2 is ANQGSEA.

This clone turned up a few times. The chain is built from TRBV2 and TRBJ2-3; 7 bases map to TRBD2. V lost 6 bases and J lost 0; bases outside the gene matches: 6. This CDR3 has 15 amino acids. Germline assignment: CDR1 SNHLY and CDR2 FYNNEI. The CDR3 DNA is TGTGCCAGCAGGGAGGCTAGCGGCAGCACAGATACGCAGTATTTT. Its translation is CASREASGSTDTQYF.

The genes are TRBV6-5 and TRBJ1-2; D is unclear. Germline V CDR1 and CDR2: MNHEY, SVGAGI. The V gene lost 2 bases and the J gene lost 7 bases, with 11 bases spanning the gap. The CDR3 totals 13 residues. The CDR3 nucleotides read TGTGCCAGCAGTTACGGAGGGCGGAGTGGCTACACCTTC. It encodes CASSYGGRSGYTF.

The chain couples TRBV25-1 to TRBJ2-7; TRBD1 agrees at 9 bases. The junction had 10 bases not matched to a gene; V was cut back by 5 bases and J by 2 bases. This CDR3 comprises 16 residues. Germline CDR1 and CDR2: MGHDK and SYGVNS. The CDR3, as DNA: TGTGCCAGCAGTAAAAGAACCGGGACAGGGCCCTACGAGCAGTACTTC. Protein product: CASSKRTGTGPYEQYF.

The chain couples TRBV6-6 to TRBJ2-7, with TRBD1 identical over 10 bases. V lost 8 bases to trimming and J lost 2 bases; unmatched junction nucleotides: 6. There are 14 residues in the CDR3. In germline, CDR1 is MNHNY, CDR2 SVGAGI (reference sequence). The CDR3 sequence is CASQSGTGAYEQYF. In nucleotides, the CDR3 is TGTGCCAGCCAGTCCGGGACAGGGGCCTACGAGCAGTACTTC.